Following are 3 T cell receptor beta chains from one sample sequenced in a study of T cell responses to AZD1222 COVID-19 vaccine. Clones were sequenced by immunoSEQ multiplex PCR, and TCRdb holds only the in-frame ones, with some missing. The sample comprises about 55,000 clones, about 87% of which are singletons, and under 15% rests with the top ten. Sequences were derived from peripheral blood, sampled on day 0 of AZD1222 vaccination. The receptor source for this set is an adult in good health.

This clone was picked up one time. This chain connects TRBV2 to TRBJ2-6; D not resolved. V lost 9 bases, J lost 0 bases, and 12 bases lay in between. The germline V gene has CDR1 SNHLY and CDR2 FYNNEI. CDR3 length: 15 residues. The CDR3 DNA is TGTGCCAGTTCGACGGTTCACTCTGGGGCCAACGTCCTGACTTTC. Its translation is CASSTVHSGANVLTF.

The chain combines TRBV6-2 or TRBV6-3 with TRBJ1-2, with D uncertain. The CDR3 has 12 amino acids. CDR1 and CDR2 from the germline V gene are MNHEY and SVGEGT. Between the trimmed V and J ends, which lost 2 bases and 4 bases, there was a span of 5 bases. CDR3 loop: CASSYPTYGYTF. The CDR3 DNA is TGTGCCAGCAGTTACCCGACCTATGGCTACACCTTC.

This chain uses TRBV19 with TRBJ2-1, with 15 bases fitting TRBD2. CDR3 size: 19 residues. V shed 4 bases and J 4 bases; nucleotides not matched to a gene: 11. The germline gives CDR1 LNHDA, CDR2 SQIVND (reference sequence). The CDR3 reads CASSKKGLAGGTIYNEQFF. The CDR3 coding sequence is TGTGCCAGTAGTAAAAAGGGACTAGCGGGAGGAACAATATACAATGAGCAGTTCTTC.